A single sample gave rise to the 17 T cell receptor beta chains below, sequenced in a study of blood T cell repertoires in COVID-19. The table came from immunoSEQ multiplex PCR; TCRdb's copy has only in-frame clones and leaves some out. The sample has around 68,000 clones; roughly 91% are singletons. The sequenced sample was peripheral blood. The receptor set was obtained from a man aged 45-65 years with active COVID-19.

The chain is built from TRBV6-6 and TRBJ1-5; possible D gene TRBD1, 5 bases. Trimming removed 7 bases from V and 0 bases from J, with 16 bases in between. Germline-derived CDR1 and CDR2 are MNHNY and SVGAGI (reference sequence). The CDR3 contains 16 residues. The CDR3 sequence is CASKAYSGGSNQPQHF. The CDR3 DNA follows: TGTGCCAGCAAAGCTTATTCGGGGGGTAGCAATCAGCCCCAGCATTTT.

CDR3 nucleotides: TGCGCCAGCAGCCGATTCTATGCCGCCGGGACTAGCGGGTCGAATGAGCAGTTCTTC. This codes for CASSRFYAAGTSGSNEQFF. The rearrangement joins TRBV4-1 to TRBJ2-1, with 12 bases matching TRBD2. With 4 bases clipped from V and 7 bases from J, the junction kept 17 bases outside the gene matches. CDR1 and CDR2 (germline): MGHRA, YSYEKL. The CDR3 runs to 19 residues.

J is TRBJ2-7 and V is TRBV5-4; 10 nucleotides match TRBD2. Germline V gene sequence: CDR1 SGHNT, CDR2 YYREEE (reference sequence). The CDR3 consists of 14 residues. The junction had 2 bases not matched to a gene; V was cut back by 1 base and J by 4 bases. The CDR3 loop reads CASSLTSGVYEQYF. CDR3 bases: TGTGCCAGCAGCTTGACTAGCGGGGTGTACGAGCAGTACTTC.

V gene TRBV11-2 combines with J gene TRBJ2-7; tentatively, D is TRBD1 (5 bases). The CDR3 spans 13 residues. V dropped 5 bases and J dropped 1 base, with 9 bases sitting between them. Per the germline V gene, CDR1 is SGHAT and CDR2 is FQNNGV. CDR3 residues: CASSQDRSYEQYF. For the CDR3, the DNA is TGTGCCAGCAGCCAAGACAGATCCTACGAGCAGTACTTC. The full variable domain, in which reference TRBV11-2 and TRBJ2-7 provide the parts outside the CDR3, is EAGVAQSPRYKIIEKRQSVAFWCNPISGHATLYWYQQILGQGPKLLIQFQNNGVVDDSQLPKDRFSAERLKGVDSTLKIQPAKLEDSAVYLCASSQDRSYEQYFGPGTRLTVT.

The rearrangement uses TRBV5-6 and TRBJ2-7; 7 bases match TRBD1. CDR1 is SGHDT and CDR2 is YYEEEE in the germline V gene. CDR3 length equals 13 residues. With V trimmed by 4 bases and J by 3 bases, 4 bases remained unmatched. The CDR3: CASSVGQNYEQYF. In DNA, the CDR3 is TGTGCCAGCAGCGTGGGACAGAACTACGAGCAGTACTTC.

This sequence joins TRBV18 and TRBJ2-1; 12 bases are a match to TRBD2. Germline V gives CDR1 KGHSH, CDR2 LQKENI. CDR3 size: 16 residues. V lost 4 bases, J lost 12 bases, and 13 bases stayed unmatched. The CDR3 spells CASSLRTSGVELVQFF. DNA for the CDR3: TGTGCCAGCTCACTACGGACTAGCGGGGTAGAGTTGGTGCAGTTCTTC.

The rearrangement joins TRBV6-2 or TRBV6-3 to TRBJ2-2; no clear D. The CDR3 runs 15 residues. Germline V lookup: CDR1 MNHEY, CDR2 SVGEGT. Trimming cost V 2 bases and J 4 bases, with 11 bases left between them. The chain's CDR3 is CASSYRPGLTGELFF. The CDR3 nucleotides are TGTGCCAGCAGTTACAGGCCGGGTCTCACCGGGGAGCTGTTTTTT.

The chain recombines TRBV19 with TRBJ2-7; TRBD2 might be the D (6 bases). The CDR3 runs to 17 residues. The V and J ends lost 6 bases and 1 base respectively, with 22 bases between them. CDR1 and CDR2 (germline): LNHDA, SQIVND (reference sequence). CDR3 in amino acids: CASSPPDPGRRSYEQYF. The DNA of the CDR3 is TGTGCCAGTAGCCCGCCAGACCCCGGGAGAAGGTCCTACGAGCAGTACTTC.

DNA for the CDR3: TGTGCCAGCAGTCCAAACTATGCAACTAATGAAAAACTGTTTTTT. It yields the protein CASSPNYATNEKLFF. The V and J genes are TRBV27 and TRBJ1-4; D is uncertain. Per the germline V gene, CDR1 is MNHEY and CDR2 is SMNVEV (reference sequence). The length of the CDR3 is 15 residues. V gave up 5 bases and J gave up 0 bases, with 10 bases separating them.

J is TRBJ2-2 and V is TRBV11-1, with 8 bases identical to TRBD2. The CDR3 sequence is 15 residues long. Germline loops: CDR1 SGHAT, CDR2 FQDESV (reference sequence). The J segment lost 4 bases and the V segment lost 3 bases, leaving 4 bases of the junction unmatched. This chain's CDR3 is CASSFWLAGTGELFF. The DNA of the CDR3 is TGTGCCAGCAGCTTTTGGCTAGCGGGCACCGGGGAGCTGTTTTTT.

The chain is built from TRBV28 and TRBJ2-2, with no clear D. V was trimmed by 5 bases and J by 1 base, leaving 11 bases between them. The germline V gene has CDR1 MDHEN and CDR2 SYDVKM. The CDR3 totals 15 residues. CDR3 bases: TGTGCCAGCAGTCCTTATCGGGTGAACACCGGGGAGCTGTTTTTT. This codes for CASSPYRVNTGELFF.

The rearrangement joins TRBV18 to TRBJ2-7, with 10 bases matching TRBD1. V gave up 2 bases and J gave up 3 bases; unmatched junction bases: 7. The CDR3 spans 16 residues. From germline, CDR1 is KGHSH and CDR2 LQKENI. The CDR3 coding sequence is TGTGCCAGCTCACCAATAGGGACAGGGGAGTTCTACGAGCAGTACTTC. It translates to CASSPIGTGEFYEQYF.

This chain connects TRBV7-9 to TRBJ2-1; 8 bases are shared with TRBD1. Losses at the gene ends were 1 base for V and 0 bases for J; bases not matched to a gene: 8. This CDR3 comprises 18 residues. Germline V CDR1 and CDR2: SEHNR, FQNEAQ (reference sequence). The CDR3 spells CASSLGGTGGSSYNEQFF. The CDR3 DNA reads TGTGCCAGCAGCTTAGGTGGCACAGGGGGAAGCTCCTACAATGAGCAGTTCTTC. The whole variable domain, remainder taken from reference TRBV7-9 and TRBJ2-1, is DTGVSQNPRHKITKRGQNVTFRCDPISEHNRLYWYRQTLGQGPEFLTYFQNEAQLEKSRLLSDRFSAERPKGSFSTLEIQRTEQGDSAMYLCASSLGGTGGSSYNEQFFGPGTRLTVL.

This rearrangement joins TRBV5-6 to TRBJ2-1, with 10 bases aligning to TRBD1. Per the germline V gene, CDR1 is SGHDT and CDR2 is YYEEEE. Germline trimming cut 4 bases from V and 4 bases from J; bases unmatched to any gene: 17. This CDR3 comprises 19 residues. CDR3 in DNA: TGTGCCAGCAGCATACATTTATTTCCGGGACAGGGGCTTTACAATGAGCAGTTCTTC. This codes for CASSIHLFPGQGLYNEQFF.

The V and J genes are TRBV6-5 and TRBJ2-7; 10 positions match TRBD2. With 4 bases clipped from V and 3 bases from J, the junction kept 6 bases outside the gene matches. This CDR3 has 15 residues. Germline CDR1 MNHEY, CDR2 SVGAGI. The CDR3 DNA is TGTGCCAGCAGTTCGGTAGCGGGGGGCCTCTACGAGCAGTACTTC. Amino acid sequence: CASSSVAGGLYEQYF.

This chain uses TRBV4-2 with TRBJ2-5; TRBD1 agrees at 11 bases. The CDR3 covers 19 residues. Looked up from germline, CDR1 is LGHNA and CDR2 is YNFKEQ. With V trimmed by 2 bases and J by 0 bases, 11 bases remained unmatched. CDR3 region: CASSQKAGQGDGYQETQYF. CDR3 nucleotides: TGTGCCAGCAGCCAAAAAGCGGGACAGGGGGATGGGTACCAAGAGACCCAGTACTTC.

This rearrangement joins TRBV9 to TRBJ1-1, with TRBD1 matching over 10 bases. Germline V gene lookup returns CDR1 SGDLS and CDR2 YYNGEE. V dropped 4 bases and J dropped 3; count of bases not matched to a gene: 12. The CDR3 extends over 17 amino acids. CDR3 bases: TGTGCCAGCAGCCACGACAGGGGGCGCTCCCCGGACACTGAAGCTTTCTTT. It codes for CASSHDRGRSPDTEAFF.